Shown below are 18 T cell receptor beta chains from a single sample sequenced in a study of blood T cell repertoires in COVID-19. Data came from immunoSEQ multiplex PCR; TCRdb stores just in-frame clones and leaves some out. This sample has roughly 200,000 clones, with around 80% found just once. Sequencing was done on a sample of peripheral blood. The receptors originated from a man aged 40-55 years with active or convalescent COVID-19.

The rearrangement uses TRBV2 and TRBJ2-7; 12 nucleotides align to TRBD2. The germline gives CDR1 SNHLY, CDR2 FYNNEI. CDR3 length: 16 amino acids. V lost 6 bases to trimming and J lost 2 bases; unmatched junction nucleotides: 8. The CDR3: CASRPALAGGAYEQYF. The CDR3 bases are TGTGCCAGCAGGCCTGCTCTAGCGGGAGGGGCCTACGAGCAGTACTTC.

The V and J genes are TRBV5-1 and TRBJ2-5; D is possibly TRBD2 (6 bases). The ends were cut back, 5 bases at V and 2 bases at J, with 16 bases in the middle. Germline CDR1 and CDR2: SGHRS and YFSETQ. The CDR3 spans 15 residues. DNA for the CDR3: TGCGCCAGCAGGCAGGAGGGGCAACCTCAAGAGACCCAGTACTTC. It codes for CASRQEGQPQETQYF.

The sample holds a few counts of this clone. The chain couples TRBV19 to TRBJ2-5, with D possibly being TRBD2 (6 bases). The ends were cut back, 6 bases at V and 4 bases at J, with 15 bases in the middle. Germline lookup yields CDR1 LNHDA and CDR2 SQIVND (reference sequence). CDR3 length: 14 amino acids. In DNA, the CDR3 is TGTGCCAGTAGCGAGGGGACTTTAAGAGAGACCCAGTACTTC. Amino acids: CASSEGTLRETQYF.

The chain is built from TRBV10-3 and TRBJ2-6; D gene unclear. The V end lost 6 bases, the J end lost 0 bases, and 9 bases lay between the germline ends. The CDR3 runs to 15 residues. Germline V gene sequence: CDR1 ENHRY, CDR2 SYGVKD. The CDR3 protein is CAIRNENSGANVLTF. The CDR3 DNA reads TGTGCCATCAGAAATGAGAACTCTGGGGCCAACGTCCTGACTTTC.

V gene TRBV6-2 or TRBV6-3 combines with J gene TRBJ1-5, with D unclear. The ends were cut back, 4 bases at V and 6 bases at J, with 16 bases in the middle. CDR3 length equals 15 residues. The germline V gene encodes CDR1 MNHEY and CDR2 SVGEGT. This chain's CDR3 is CASSSSGGLGQPQHF. The CDR3 DNA follows: TGTGCCAGCAGTTCCTCCGGCGGGCTGGGTCAGCCCCAGCATTTT.

This sequence joins TRBV3-1 (or the pseudogene TRBV3-2) and TRBJ2-5; no clear D. Between the trimmed V and J ends, which lost 6 bases and 4 bases, there was a span of 15 bases. The germline V gene encodes CDR1 LGHDT and CDR2 YNNKEL (reference sequence). This CDR3 comprises 14 residues. CDR3 residues: CASRRGWQVETQYF. In nucleotides, the CDR3 is TGTGCCAGCAGACGAGGTTGGCAAGTAGAGACCCAGTACTTC.

This sequence joins TRBV27 and TRBJ2-2; a possible D gene is TRBD1 (5 bases). CDR1 and CDR2 (germline): MNHEY, SMNVEV (reference sequence). V lost 3 bases and J 9 bases, leaving 8 bases between the germline ends. The CDR3 is 12 residues long. The CDR3 nucleotides are TGTGCCAGCAGTTTTAGACAGCGGGAGCTGTTTTTT. Translating it yields CASSFRQRELFF.

CDR3 nucleotide sequence: TGTGCCAGCAGCATGGGACTCCAGGGCACAGATACGCAGTATTTT. Translated, it gives CASSMGLQGTDTQYF. The chain combines TRBV27 with TRBJ2-3; tentative D call: TRBD2 (6 bases). Germline V gene lookup returns CDR1 MNHEY and CDR2 SMNVEV (reference sequence). This CDR3 has 15 amino acids. V lost 6 bases and J 1 base, leaving 14 bases between the germline ends.

CDR3 region: CAIGGTGGEKLFF. In DNA form, the CDR3 reads TGTGCCATCGGAGGAACGGGTGGCGAAAAACTGTTTTTT. The chain carries TRBV10-3 and TRBJ1-4, with no clear D. V dropped 8 bases and J dropped 8 bases, with 15 bases sitting between them. Per the germline V gene, CDR1 is ENHRY and CDR2 is SYGVKD. This CDR3 is 13 amino acids long.

This sequence joins TRBV7-2 and TRBJ2-7; D is ambiguous. Trimming removed 5 bases at V and 6 bases at J, with 14 bases between. This CDR3 contains 13 residues. Germline V lookup: CDR1 SGHTA, CDR2 FQGNSA. CDR3 coding DNA: TGTACCAGCAGCCCAGGAATTATACGCGAGCAGTACTTC. This translates into CTSSPGIIREQYF. Variable domain in full (rest from reference TRBV7-2 and TRBJ2-7): GAGVSQSPSNKVTEKGKDVELRCDPISGHTALYWYRQSLGQGLEFLIYFQGNSAPDKSGLPSDRFSAERTGGSVSTLTIQRTQQEDSAVYLCTSSPGIIREQYFGPGTRLTVT.

The chain carries TRBV7-8 and TRBJ2-1, with D perhaps TRBD2 (6 bases). V gave up 3 bases and J gave up 1 base, with 13 bases separating them. The CDR3 contains 16 residues. Per germline, CDR1 SGHVS and CDR2 FQNEAQ. The CDR3 spells CASSLTGGVSYNEQFF. The CDR3 DNA follows: TGTGCCAGCAGCTTGACCGGAGGGGTTTCCTACAATGAGCAGTTCTTC.

This rearrangement joins TRBV12-3 or TRBV12-4 to TRBJ2-3, with D unclear. The CDR3 totals 13 residues. The V end lost 8 bases, the J end lost 1 base, and 10 bases lay between the germline ends. The CDR3 sequence: CASALRGTDTQYF. In DNA, the CDR3 is TGTGCCAGCGCCTTGCGCGGCACAGATACGCAGTATTTT.

V gene TRBV7-9 combines with J gene TRBJ2-6; no definite D call. V lost 6 bases, J lost 2 bases, and 11 bases lay in between. The CDR3 has 15 amino acids. The germline V gene has CDR1 SEHNR and CDR2 FQNEAQ (reference sequence). The CDR3 sequence is CASRGGGAGANVLTF. The CDR3 nucleotides are TGTGCCAGCAGAGGTGGTGGAGCTGGGGCCAACGTCCTGACTTTC.

V usage is TRBV2 and J usage is TRBJ1-2; no reliable D call. Germline CDR1 reads SNHLY; CDR2 reads FYNNEI. This CDR3 comprises 13 residues. V was trimmed by 7 bases and J by 3 bases, leaving 12 bases between them. The CDR3 loop is CASIVGGDYGYTF. The CDR3 DNA sequence: TGTGCCAGCATAGTGGGAGGAGACTATGGCTACACCTTC.

The chain carries TRBV9 and TRBJ2-1; 10 nucleotides line up with TRBD2. J lost 8 bases, V lost 1 base, and 9 bases had no gene match. CDR3 length equals 16 residues. Germline V lookup: CDR1 SGDLS, CDR2 YYNGEE. The chain's CDR3 is CASSVRPSGRVDEQFF. The DNA for the CDR3 is TGTGCCAGCAGCGTAAGACCTAGCGGGAGAGTCGATGAGCAGTTCTTC. The variable domain in full, completed from reference TRBV9 and TRBJ2-1, reads DSGVTQTPKHLITATGQRVTLRCSPRSGDLSVYWYQQSLDQGLQFLIQYYNGEERAKGNILERFSAQQFPDLHSELNLSSLELGDSALYFCASSVRPSGRVDEQFFGPGTRLTVL.

This sequence joins TRBV5-1 and TRBJ1-2; 10 nucleotides agree with TRBD1. Trimming cost V 1 base and J 4 bases; bases outside gene matches: 10. The CDR3 runs 17 residues. Germline V gives CDR1 SGHRS, CDR2 YFSETQ. This chain's CDR3 is CASSLIPGQGLSYGYTF. DNA for the CDR3: TGCGCCAGCAGCTTGATTCCGGGACAGGGGTTAAGCTATGGCTACACCTTC.

The chain uses TRBV11-2 and TRBJ2-3; no reliable D call. With 0 bases removed from V and 5 bases from J, the gap between germline ends came to 9 bases. This CDR3 spans 14 amino acids. The germline V gene has CDR1 SGHAT and CDR2 FQNNGV. The CDR3 nucleotides are TGTGCCAGCAGCTTAGATACCTGGCTAGATACGCAGTATTTT. Its protein is CASSLDTWLDTQYF.

This chain connects TRBV5-5 to TRBJ2-7; 7 bases agree with TRBD1. The V gene end was trimmed by 2 bases and the J gene end by 4 bases; junction bases not matched to a gene: 6. Germline-derived CDR1 and CDR2 are SGHKS and YYEKEE (reference sequence). The CDR3 has 14 residues. The CDR3, as DNA: TGTGCCAGCAGCTTTCAGGGGGTCGGATACGAGCAGTACTTC. Translation gives CASSFQGVGYEQYF.